Presented here are 28 T cell receptor beta chains from one specimen sequenced in a study of cytomegalovirus exposure and HLA in healthy donors. Use of 60 Vbeta and 13 Jbeta primers characterized the PCR. TCRdb keeps only in-frame clones here, not all; method: immunoSEQ multiplex PCR. The repertoire consists of about 150,000 clones, with more than 70% occurring once and the leading ten covering roughly 5.3%. Sequenced sample: PBMCs. These receptors originate from a woman aged 40 to 49 in good health and CMV-seropositive.

This rearrangement joins TRBV28 to TRBJ1-4; the match to TRBD1 covers 7 bases. Trimming cost V 6 bases and J 12 bases; bases outside gene matches: 4. Per germline, CDR1 MDHEN and CDR2 SYDVKM. The CDR3 loop spans 11 amino acids. The CDR3 nucleotides read TGTGCCAGCAGGGTAGGACAGGAACTGTTTTTT. It codes for CASRVGQELFF.

This clone appeared a single time. The V gene is TRBV7-8, the J gene TRBJ2-3; D might be TRBD2 (7 bases). This CDR3 has 16 residues. In germline, CDR1 is SGHVS, CDR2 FQNEAQ. V lost 5 bases, J lost 1 base, and 16 bases lay in between. CDR3 DNA: TGTGCCAGCAGCCAAGGGGGGGGAGTGGGCACAGATACGCAGTATTTT. Translation gives CASSQGGGVGTDTQYF.

This chain joins TRBV6-6 and TRBJ1-2, with D maybe TRBD1 (6 bases). V lost 6 bases, J lost 1 base, and 18 bases lay in between. The length of the CDR3 is 16 residues. Germline V gene lookup returns CDR1 MNHNY and CDR2 SVGAGI (reference sequence). CDR3 coding DNA: TGTGCCAGCAGACAAACACAGGGCCTAAATAACTATGGCTACACCTTC. Translation: CASRQTQGLNNYGYTF.

The chain recombines TRBV29-1 with TRBJ1-2; D is perhaps TRBD1 (5 bases). CDR1 and CDR2 (germline): SQVTM, ANQGSEA. This CDR3 is built from 16 residues. V lost 3 bases and J lost 8, with 25 bases in between. DNA for the CDR3: TGCAGCGTTGACCGCCCATTCAGGGCCCCCGAGGAGGGCTACACCTTC. Amino acid sequence: CSVDRPFRAPEEGYTF.

This chain links TRBV2 with TRBJ2-2; unclear D gene. The CDR3 extends over 14 amino acids. Trimming took 4 bases from V and 1 from J, leaving 7 bases between them. Germline loops: CDR1 SNHLY, CDR2 FYNNEI. CDR3 sequence reads: CASSARLNTGELFF. CDR3 bases: TGTGCCAGCAGTGCCCGTCTGAACACCGGGGAGCTGTTTTTT.

The chain combines TRBV6-1 with TRBJ1-5; perhaps TRBD1 as D (6 bases). The V gene's germline CDR1 is MNHNS and CDR2 SASEGT. Trimming shortened V by 6 bases and J by 0 bases, and 9 bases separated the two germline ends. This CDR3 spans 14 amino acids. The CDR3 protein is CASRQGYSNQPQHF. The CDR3 region has the DNA TGTGCCAGCAGACAGGGCTATAGCAATCAGCCCCAGCATTTT.

The chain carries TRBV18 and TRBJ1-5; 11 bases align to TRBD1. The CDR3 loop spans 17 amino acids. From germline, CDR1 is KGHSH and CDR2 LQKENI. Unmatched junction bases numbered 4, after V lost 3 bases and J lost 0 bases. CDR3 sequence: CASSPDRGLYSNQPQHF. Here the CDR3 DNA reads TGTGCCAGCTCACCGGACAGGGGGCTGTATAGCAATCAGCCCCAGCATTTT.

The J gene is TRBJ2-5, the V gene TRBV7-3, with 14 bases identical to TRBD2. The J segment lost 4 bases and the V segment lost 2 bases, leaving 6 bases of the junction unmatched. CDR3 length: 17 residues. CDR1 is SGHTA and CDR2 is FQGTGA in the germline V gene. CDR3 region: CASSLVGTSGSTETQYF. As DNA, the CDR3 is TGTGCCAGCAGCTTAGTTGGGACTAGCGGGAGCACAGAGACCCAGTACTTC.

J is TRBJ2-3 and V is TRBV28, with TRBD2 matching over 9 bases. Germline lookup yields CDR1 MDHEN and CDR2 SYDVKM. The junction had 3 bases not matched to a gene; V was cut back by 2 bases and J by 3 bases. CDR3 size: 15 residues. For the CDR3, the DNA is TGTGCCAGCAGTTTACCTAGCGGGAAAACAGATACGCAGTATTTT. Its translation is CASSLPSGKTDTQYF.

The sample holds one count of this clone. The chain recombines TRBV2 with TRBJ1-5; no definite D call. The CDR3 runs 13 residues. The V end lost 6 bases, the J end lost 1 base, and 7 bases lay between the germline ends. Germline loops: CDR1 SNHLY, CDR2 FYNNEI. CDR3 sequence reads: CASSAASNQPQHF. The CDR3 bases are TGTGCCAGCAGCGCGGCGAGCAATCAGCCCCAGCATTTT.

DNA of the CDR3: TGTGCCAGCAGCCTTCATGGGACAGGGGGTAACTATGGCTACACCTTC. Its protein product is CASSLHGTGGNYGYTF. V and J are TRBV7-8 and TRBJ1-2, with TRBD1 matching 11 bases. After removal of 5 bases from V and 1 base from J, the junction contained 6 bases not matched to a gene. The CDR3 has 16 amino acids. Looked up from germline, CDR1 is SGHVS and CDR2 is FQNEAQ.

The chain joins TRBV5-1 to TRBJ1-1; 7 bases agree with TRBD1. Trimming cost V 0 bases and J 1 base; bases outside gene matches: 9. This CDR3 is built from 17 residues. In germline, CDR1 is SGHRS, CDR2 YFSETQ. CDR3 sequence reads: CASSLVLPGQRNTEAFF. CDR3 in DNA: TGCGCCAGCAGCTTGGTATTGCCGGGACAGAGGAACACTGAAGCTTTCTTT.

Note on this clone: Other DNA variants within this sample encode the same CDR3. V and J are TRBV7-9 and TRBJ2-7, with 7 bases aligning to TRBD2. The junction had 4 bases not matched to a gene; V was cut back by 5 bases and J by 3 bases. The CDR3 spans 13 residues. Germline V gene data show CDR1 as SEHNR and CDR2 as FQNEAQ (reference sequence). The CDR3 loop reads CASSPGGSYEQYF. DNA of the CDR3: TGTGCCAGCAGCCCGGGAGGCAGCTACGAGCAGTACTTC.

The chain is built from TRBV30 and TRBJ2-5, with D perhaps TRBD1 (5 bases). The J call may be mistaken, given a closer DNA end match to TRBJ2-7. The CDR3 is 13 residues long. Germline lookup yields CDR1 GTSNPN and CDR2 SVGIG (reference sequence). The DNA for the CDR3 is TGTGCCTGGAGTCATCAGGGTTACTACGAGCAGTACTTC. Amino acid sequence: CAWSHQGYYEQYF.

V usage is TRBV18 and J usage is TRBJ2-1, with 14 bases lining up with TRBD2. Germline V gene sequence: CDR1 KGHSH, CDR2 LQKENI. The CDR3 spans 24 residues. Trimming took 1 base from V and 5 from J; bases not matched to a gene: 25. CDR3 sequence (DNA): TGTGCCAGCTCACCACTACCGGGACAGGGACCTCGGGGAGGGACTAGCGGGAGTAACAATGAGCAGTTCTTC. As protein: CASSPLPGQGPRGGTSGSNNEQFF.

The chain uses TRBV28 and TRBJ2-5, with 10 positions matching TRBD2. CDR1 and CDR2 (germline): MDHEN, SYDVKM. The CDR3 spans 17 residues. The trim removed 2 bases at V and 4 bases at J, leaving 10 bases unmatched. The CDR3 region is CASSLNSLAGSGETQYF. For the CDR3, the DNA is TGTGCCAGCAGTTTAAATTCACTAGCGGGAAGTGGAGAGACCCAGTACTTC. The full variable domain, in which reference TRBV28 and TRBJ2-5 provide the parts outside the CDR3, is DVKVTQSSRYLVKRTGEKVFLECVQDMDHENMFWYRQDPGLGLRLIYFSYDVKMKEKGDIPEGYSVSREKKERFSLILESASTNQTSMYLCASSLNSLAGSGETQYFGPGTRLLVL.

The J gene is TRBJ2-1, the V gene TRBV19; TRBD1 might be the D (5 bases). The CDR3 length is 14 residues. Trimming pared 5 bases from V and 4 bases from J, leaving 12 bases between. Germline loops: CDR1 LNHDA, CDR2 SQIVND (reference sequence). The CDR3 region has the DNA TGTGCCAGTAGTGCTAGACAGACATACAATGAGCAGTTCTTC. Its protein product is CASSARQTYNEQFF. Based on the CDR3 plus reference TRBV19 and TRBJ2-1, the full variable domain is DGGITQSPKYLFRKEGQNVTLSCEQNLNHDAMYWYRQDPGQGLRLIYYSQIVNDFQKGDIAEGYSVSREKKESFPLTVTSAQKNPTAFYLCASSARQTYNEQFFGPGTRLTVL.

The chain uses TRBV5-1 and TRBJ2-3; 8 nucleotides agree with TRBD1. CDR3 length: 16 amino acids. Trimming took 2 bases from V and 4 from J; bases not matched to a gene: 9. From germline, CDR1 is SGHRS and CDR2 YFSETQ. This chain's CDR3 is CASSFRQGSLSDTQYF. CDR3 nucleotides: TGCGCCAGCAGCTTTCGACAGGGGTCTTTGTCAGATACGCAGTATTTT.

This clone was observed a handful of times. The rearrangement uses TRBV10-1 and TRBJ2-1; 12 bases are shared with TRBD1. Germline V gives CDR1 WNHNN, CDR2 SYGVQD (reference sequence). The CDR3 runs to 16 residues. V shed 6 bases, J shed 7 bases, and the junction held 10 bases outside the gene matches. The CDR3 DNA reads TGCGCCAGCAGCTACGACCGGGACAGGGGGCTAAATGAGCAGTTCTTC. Translating it yields CASSYDRDRGLNEQFF.

This sequence joins TRBV7-8 and TRBJ1-2; D call uncertain. CDR3 length equals 13 residues. V lost 5 bases to trimming and J lost 4 bases, with 11 bases between them. The germline CDR1 and CDR2 sequences are SGHVS and FQNEAQ. CDR3 sequence: CASSTSSSYGYTF. The CDR3 region has the DNA TGTGCCAGCAGCACCAGTTCTTCCTATGGCTACACCTTC.

CDR3 coding DNA: TGTGCCAGCAGTGAAGCGACTAGCGGGAGGGCTTCTACGCAGTATTTT. It codes for CASSEATSGRASTQYF. The chain recombines TRBV6-1 with TRBJ2-3; TRBD2 aligns across 14 bases. This CDR3 comprises 16 residues. CDR1 is MNHNS, CDR2 SASEGT, per germline. Trimming at V came to 0 bases and at J to 8 bases, leaving 4 bases not matched to a gene.

The chain combines TRBV6-5 with TRBJ2-1, with D perhaps matching TRBD1 (7 bases). V lost 2 bases, J lost 2 bases, and 10 bases lay in between. Germline loops: CDR1 MNHEY, CDR2 SVGAGI. The length of the CDR3 is 15 residues. This CDR3 is CASSYQGGPYNEQFF. The DNA for the CDR3 is TGTGCCAGCAGTTACCAGGGGGGCCCCTACAATGAGCAGTTCTTC.

The V gene is TRBV5-1, the J gene TRBJ1-1, with D possibly being TRBD1 (5 bases). Germline V gives CDR1 SGHRS, CDR2 YFSETQ. V was trimmed by 0 bases and J by 5 bases, leaving 11 bases between them. This CDR3 contains 14 residues. As DNA, the CDR3 is TGCGCCAGCAGCTTGGCGGCGGGGCTTACTGAAGCTTTCTTT. Its translation is CASSLAAGLTEAFF.

The chain joins TRBV5-1 to TRBJ2-1, with 13 bases fitting TRBD2. CDR3 size: 16 residues. Germline values: CDR1 SGHRS, CDR2 YFSETQ. Trimming cost V 2 bases and J 8 bases; bases outside gene matches: 7. CDR3 nucleotide sequence: TGCGCCAGCAGCTTTCCCGGACTAGCGGGAGCCGATGAGCAGTTCTTC. Translation: CASSFPGLAGADEQFF.

This chain connects TRBV27 to TRBJ1-5, with unresolved D. This CDR3 spans 16 amino acids. The germline CDR1 and CDR2 sequences are MNHEY and SMNVEV (reference sequence). V was pared by 2 bases and J by 0 bases, with 11 bases between. CDR3 DNA sequence: TGTGCCAGCAGTTTAAGGTTCGGGTATAGCAATCAGCCCCAGCATTTT. This gives the protein CASSLRFGYSNQPQHF.

This clone was seen a few times. The gene calls are TRBV15 and TRBJ2-3; 7 bases fit TRBD2. CDR3 length equals 16 residues. CDR1 is LNHNV, CDR2 YYDKDF, per germline (reference sequence). Unmatched junction bases numbered 7, after V lost 4 bases and J lost 0 bases. The DNA of the CDR3 is TGTGCCACCAGCACCCGGACTAGGGCTAGCACAGATACGCAGTATTTT. The encoded protein is CATSTRTRASTDTQYF.

The V and J genes are TRBV19 and TRBJ2-1, with a weak D call TRBD2 (5 bases). CDR3 length equals 16 residues. Germline V gene lookup returns CDR1 LNHDA and CDR2 SQIVND (reference sequence). The V end lost 4 bases, the J end lost 0 bases, and 13 bases lay between the germline ends. The CDR3 region is CASSTDGEPSYNEQFF. Here the CDR3 DNA reads TGTGCCAGTAGTACAGACGGGGAACCCTCCTACAATGAGCAGTTCTTC.

The chain carries TRBV9 and TRBJ2-1; D not certain. Per the germline V gene, CDR1 is SGDLS and CDR2 is YYNGEE. Trimming took off 4 bases at V and 7 bases at J, with 12 bases between the two ends. The CDR3 spans 13 residues. The CDR3, as DNA: TGTGCCAGCAGCTCCGAAAGAGTTAATGAGCAGTTCTTC. Translation: CASSSERVNEQFF.